This TCR beta chain stems from a study of T cell repertoires in cytomegalovirus infection. On the study more broadly: Indications of both CMV infection and matching HLA type were provided by public TCR beta signatures.

V shed 6 bases, J shed 8 bases, and the junction held 10 bases outside the gene matches. Germline assignment: CDR1 MNHEY and CDR2 SVGAGI. This CDR3 contains 14 residues. TCRdb independently ran MiXCR on the reads; one entry per CDR3 protein. The table has under 350,000 distinct CDR3 sequences, roughly 9.5% seen once. This clonotype was recorded many times. This chain links TRBV6-5 with TRBJ2-7, with 10 bases identical to TRBD1. The specimen was PBMCs. The TCR sequence derives from a human donor in good health (CMV status not recorded). Some clones in this sample may be carry-over from other donors' samples. CDR3 protein: CASSAGTGEIKQYF. CDR3 DNA sequence: TGTGCCAGCAGCGCCGGGACAGGGGAAATTAAGCAGTACTTC.